This entry lists 27 T cell receptor beta chains sequenced from one sample in a study of T cells in Graves' hyperthyroidism and ophthalmopathy. TCR beta CDR3 sequences were amplified from RNA transcripts. The study used the HTBI primer set for a first-round RT-PCR of the TCR CDR3. Using its own MiXCR run on the multiplex PCR reads, TCRdb lists one record per CDR3 protein. The sample holds about 320,000 distinct CDR3 sequences, over 15% seen once. The sample was blood. The source of these receptors is a young man with Graves' hyperthyroidism.

The sample holds a few counts of this clonotype. The V gene is TRBV20-1, the J gene TRBJ2-2; D uncertain. The ends were cut back, 0 bases at V and 0 bases at J, with 8 bases in the middle. CDR3 length: 15 amino acids. The germline V gene encodes CDR1 DFQATT and CDR2 SNEGSKA (reference sequence). The DNA of the CDR3 is TGCAGTGCTAGAGACCCTCTAGCGAACACCGGGGAGCTGTTTTTT. It translates to CSARDPLANTGELFF.

This clonotype was observed at least ten times. V and J are TRBV20-1 and TRBJ2-7; D gene uncertain. The CDR3 sequence is 11 residues long. Between the trimmed V and J ends, which lost 1 base and 7 bases, there was a span of 8 bases. Looked up from germline, CDR1 is DFQATT and CDR2 is SNEGSKA (reference sequence). CDR3 DNA sequence: TGCAGTGCTAGAGGGCGGACGGAGCAGTACTTC. Translation: CSARGRTEQYF.

This clonotype was counted many times. The chain uses TRBV6-2 or TRBV6-3 and TRBJ2-2; 7 bases line up with TRBD1. Trimming removed 2 bases from V and 5 bases from J; junction bases left unmatched: 8. The germline gives CDR1 MNHEY, CDR2 SVGEGT. This CDR3 has 16 amino acids. The DNA of the CDR3 is TGTGCCAGCAGTTACCACGACAGGGACCCTACCGGGGAGCTGTTTTTT. Protein: CASSYHDRDPTGELFF.

The chain carries TRBV5-6 and TRBJ2-3, with D possibly being TRBD2 (5 bases). Per germline, CDR1 SGHDT and CDR2 YYEEEE. The V gene lost 2 bases and the J gene lost 1 base, with 17 bases spanning the gap. This CDR3 is built from 17 residues. DNA for the CDR3: TGTGCCAGCAGCTTCCTCACTCGGGGATTACGCACAGATACGCAGTATTTT. This translates into CASSFLTRGLRTDTQYF.

This clonotype was seen repeatedly, ten times or more. V and J are TRBV7-9 and TRBJ1-2, with a weak D call TRBD1 (5 bases). This CDR3 has 15 residues. The germline CDR1 and CDR2 sequences are SEHNR and FQNEAQ (reference sequence). V was pared by 1 base and J by 3 bases, with 12 bases between. Here the CDR3 reads CASSLGGSRDYGYTF. DNA for the CDR3: TGTGCCAGCAGCTTAGGAGGATCCAGGGACTATGGCTACACCTTC.

The chain links TRBV9 to TRBJ2-7; possible D gene TRBD2, 6 bases. V was trimmed by 2 bases and J by 3 bases, leaving 12 bases between them. This CDR3 has 14 residues. CDR1 is SGDLS, CDR2 YYNGEE, per germline. CDR3 sequence: CASSVGLHLYEQYF. In DNA, the CDR3 is TGTGCCAGCAGCGTTGGACTACATCTCTACGAGCAGTACTTC.

This clonotype was detected ten times or more. The V gene is TRBV12-3 or TRBV12-4, the J gene TRBJ2-2, with D perhaps matching TRBD2 (5 bases). V was pared by 6 bases and J by 3 bases, with 14 bases between. The CDR3 contains 15 residues. In DNA form, the CDR3 reads TGTGCCAGCAGCTCTGGTCTAGCTTACACCGGGGAGCTGTTTTTT. This translates into CASSSGLAYTGELFF.

The rearrangement links TRBV19 to TRBJ1-5; D unresolved. This CDR3 comprises 16 residues. V shed 3 bases and J shed 4 bases, with 16 bases lying between them. CDR1 is LNHDA and CDR2 is SQIVND in the germline V gene (reference sequence). The CDR3 is CASSMNSRTRNQPQHF. As DNA, the CDR3 is TGTGCCAGTAGTATGAACAGCAGGACCCGGAATCAGCCCCAGCATTTT.

At least ten counts were recorded for this clonotype. The chain employs TRBV30 and TRBJ2-7, with 9 bases aligning to TRBD2. This CDR3 contains 14 residues. Germline V gene lookup returns CDR1 GTSNPN and CDR2 SVGIG (reference sequence). V shed 1 base, J shed 4 bases, and the junction held 5 bases outside the gene matches. The CDR3: CAWSAGTSRYEQYF. In DNA, the CDR3 is TGTGCCTGGAGTGCCGGGACTAGCAGATACGAGCAGTACTTC.

This clonotype was picked up many times. The chain employs TRBV7-3 and TRBJ2-3, with D possibly being TRBD1 (6 bases). This CDR3 contains 15 residues. V was cut by 5 bases and J by 0 bases, with 12 bases left in between. CDR1 SGHTA and CDR2 FQGTGA come from the germline V gene. CDR3 in amino acids: CASSAGDTSTDTQYF. CDR3 coding DNA: TGTGCCAGCAGCGCTGGGGACACTAGCACAGATACGCAGTATTTT.

The gene calls are TRBV10-3 and TRBJ1-3; D call uncertain. Germline CDR1 is ENHRY and CDR2 is SYGVKD. V shed 3 bases and J shed 2 bases, with 11 bases lying between them. CDR3 length equals 15 residues. Here the CDR3 DNA reads TGTGCCATCAGTGATCAAACCCAGGCTGGAAACACCATATATTTT. Protein product: CAISDQTQAGNTIYF.

There are a few counts of this clonotype. The chain recombines TRBV20-1 with TRBJ1-6; 7 nucleotides agree with TRBD1. The CDR3 length is 15 residues. V shed 5 bases, J shed 1 base, and the junction held 5 bases outside the gene matches. Per germline, CDR1 DFQATT and CDR2 SNEGSKA (reference sequence). In DNA, the CDR3 is TGCAGTGCTTACGACAGGGATTCCTATAATTCACCCCTCCACTTT. It yields the protein CSAYDRDSYNSPLHF.

This clonotype appeared a few times. The chain joins TRBV12-3 or TRBV12-4 to TRBJ2-2; 7 bases match TRBD2. This CDR3 comprises 13 residues. The junction had 2 bases not matched to a gene; V was cut back by 3 bases and J by 7 bases. The CDR3, as DNA: TGTGCCAGCAGTTTGCGGGAGAACGGGGAGCTGTTTTTT. Its protein product is CASSLRENGELFF.

In this sample, this clonotype turned up many times. The chain recombines TRBV11-2 with TRBJ2-3; D perhaps matches TRBD2 (5 bases). The CDR3 runs to 16 residues. Germline values: CDR1 SGHAT, CDR2 FQNNGV. Trimming cost V 2 bases and J 5 bases, with 17 bases left between them. CDR3 bases: TGTGCCAGCAGCTTATCCTACCCGCGGGCGGGAGATACGCAGTATTTT. Residues: CASSLSYPRAGDTQYF.

V gene TRBV24-1 combines with J gene TRBJ2-1; no firm D call. V gave up 0 bases and J gave up 8 bases, with 4 bases separating them. The CDR3 covers 12 residues. Germline assignment: CDR1 KGHDR and CDR2 SFDVKD. CDR3 sequence reads: CATSDLYDEQFF. CDR3 nucleotide sequence: TGTGCCACCAGTGATTTGTACGATGAGCAGTTCTTC.

This clonotype was seen many times. This chain links TRBV12-3 or TRBV12-4 with TRBJ1-2; no reliable D call. CDR3 length equals 15 residues. V was clipped by 5 bases and J by 3 bases, with 16 bases between them. CDR3 sequence (DNA): TGTGCCAGCAGTCCCTATAGGATACGCGACTATGGCTACACCTTC. Translated: CASSPYRIRDYGYTF.

This clonotype has only one observation. This chain uses TRBV5-6 with TRBJ2-1, with D tentatively TRBD2 (5 bases). Trimming stripped 4 bases from V and 9 bases from J, with 14 bases between. The CDR3 runs to 13 residues. The germline V gene has CDR1 SGHDT and CDR2 YYEEEE. The CDR3 protein is CASSLSEAGEQFF. In DNA, the CDR3 is TGTGCCAGCAGCCTCTCGGAGGCGGGTGAGCAGTTCTTC.

This clonotype was counted many times. The chain carries TRBV3-1 and TRBJ2-7; TRBD1 matches 8 bases. The CDR3 contains 13 residues. The V segment lost 5 bases and the J segment 6 bases; nucleotides outside the gene matches: 6. The germline gives CDR1 LGHDT, CDR2 YNNKEL (reference sequence). The CDR3 coding sequence is TGTGCCAGCAGCGAGGGACAGGCTCTCGAGCAGTACTTC. Encoded protein: CASSEGQALEQYF.

This clonotype was observed at least ten times. This chain links TRBV6-1 with TRBJ2-7; 10 nucleotides align to TRBD2. The CDR3 length is 15 residues. V shed 6 bases and J 4 bases; nucleotides not matched to a gene: 9. The germline CDR1 and CDR2 sequences are MNHNS and SASEGT. Here the CDR3 DNA reads TGTGCCAGCAGCTCTAGCGGGAGTGGGACGTACGAGCAGTACTTC. This sequence encodes CASSSSGSGTYEQYF.

This chain connects TRBV7-2 to TRBJ1-3; 7 bases match TRBD1. The CDR3 sequence is 15 residues long. V dropped 5 bases and J dropped 0; count of bases not matched to a gene: 4. Per germline, CDR1 SGHTA and CDR2 FQGNSA. CDR3 sequence: CASSPRDSSGNTIYF. Here the CDR3 DNA reads TGTGCCAGCAGCCCGAGGGACAGCTCTGGAAACACCATATATTTT. Combining the CDR3 with reference TRBV7-2 and TRBJ1-3 gives the whole variable domain GAGVSQSPSNKVTEKGKDVELRCDPISGHTALYWYRQSLGQGLEFLIYFQGNSAPDKSGLPSDRFSAERTGGSVSTLTIQRTQQEDSAVYLCASSPRDSSGNTIYFGEGSWLTVV.

This clonotype was picked up many times. The chain employs TRBV6-1 and TRBJ2-1; TRBD2 matches at 9 bases. Looked up from germline, CDR1 is MNHNS and CDR2 is SASEGT. V dropped 4 bases and J dropped 6; count of bases not matched to a gene: 19. The CDR3 totals 19 residues. The CDR3 sequence: CASSGRAAGGRAFGNEQFF. CDR3 coding DNA: TGTGCCAGCAGTGGCAGGGCTGCCGGCGGGAGGGCATTTGGCAATGAGCAGTTCTTC.

This clonotype has a count of ten or more. The rearrangement uses TRBV20-1 and TRBJ2-7, with 10 bases matching TRBD1. Germline lookup yields CDR1 DFQATT and CDR2 SNEGSKA (reference sequence). Trimming removed 3 bases from V and 0 bases from J; junction bases left unmatched: 8. This CDR3 has 16 amino acids. CDR3 protein: CSARPRDRGSSYEQYF. The CDR3 coding sequence is TGCAGTGCTAGGCCCAGGGACAGGGGAAGCTCCTACGAGCAGTACTTC.

This clonotype has a count of ten or more. This sequence joins TRBV7-8 and TRBJ2-5, with D possibly being TRBD1 or TRBD2 (7 bases each). The CDR3 runs 14 residues. The V and J ends lost 5 bases and 4 bases respectively, with 14 bases between them. Germline values: CDR1 SGHVS, CDR2 FQNEAQ. The CDR3 reads CASSRGRGSETQYF. The DNA for the CDR3 is TGTGCCAGCAGCAGGGGGCGGGGGTCAGAGACCCAGTACTTC.

The genes are TRBV19 and TRBJ2-1; 8 nucleotides line up with TRBD1. Germline V gene lookup returns CDR1 LNHDA and CDR2 SQIVND (reference sequence). The CDR3 consists of 15 residues. The junction had 11 bases not matched to a gene; V was cut back by 9 bases and J by 4 bases. The CDR3 sequence: CASRQGSRPYNEQFF. CDR3 in DNA: TGTGCCAGCAGACAGGGGTCGCGACCTTACAATGAGCAGTTCTTC.

This chain links TRBV20-1 with TRBJ2-2; tentative D call: TRBD2 (6 bases). The CDR3 is made up of 16 amino acids. Germline V gene lookup returns CDR1 DFQATT and CDR2 SNEGSKA (reference sequence). V lost 0 bases and J 2 bases, leaving 13 bases between the germline ends. The CDR3 loop reads CSAREVSSGNTGELFF. CDR3 bases: TGCAGTGCTAGAGAAGTGAGTAGCGGAAACACCGGGGAGCTGTTTTTT.

There are many counts of this clonotype. This sequence joins TRBV12-3 or TRBV12-4 and TRBJ2-7; 7 nucleotides line up with TRBD2. The CDR3 has 14 residues. The V and J ends lost 5 bases and 2 bases, in that order; junction bases with no gene match: 6. The CDR3 region is CASSRAGTTYEQYF. DNA for the CDR3: TGTGCCAGCAGTCGAGCGGGAACTACCTACGAGCAGTACTTC.

The chain uses TRBV29-1 and TRBJ2-3; D remains ambiguous. The CDR3 length is 13 residues. Germline loops: CDR1 SQVTM, CDR2 ANQGSEA. V was shortened by 7 bases and J by 2 bases, with 13 bases between the two germline ends. The chain's CDR3 is CSALGGDTDTQYF. In DNA, the CDR3 is TGCAGCGCCTTGGGTGGGGACACAGATACGCAGTATTTT.